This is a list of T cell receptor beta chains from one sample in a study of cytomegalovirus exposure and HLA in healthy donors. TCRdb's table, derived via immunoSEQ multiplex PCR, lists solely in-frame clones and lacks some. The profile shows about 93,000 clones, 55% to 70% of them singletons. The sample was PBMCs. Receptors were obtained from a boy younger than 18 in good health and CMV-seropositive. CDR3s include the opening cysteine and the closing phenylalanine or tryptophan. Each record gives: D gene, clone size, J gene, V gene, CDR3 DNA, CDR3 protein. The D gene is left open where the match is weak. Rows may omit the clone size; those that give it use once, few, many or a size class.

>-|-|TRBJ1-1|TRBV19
TGTGCCAGTAGTACCCCAGCCGGGTCCACTGAAGCTTTCTTT
CASSTPAGSTEAFF
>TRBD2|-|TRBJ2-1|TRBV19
TGTGCCAGTAGTACGGGACTAGCGGGAGGCAATGAGCAGTTCTTC
CASSTGLAGGNEQFF
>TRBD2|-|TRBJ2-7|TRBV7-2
TGTGCCAGCAGCTCTAGCGGACTAGCGGGCTACGAGCAGTACTTC
CASSSSGLAGYEQYF
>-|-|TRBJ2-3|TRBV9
TGTGCCAGCAGCGCCGAAACGATGGGGGGTCGGGGCACAGATACGCAGTATTTT
CASSAETMGGRGTDTQYF
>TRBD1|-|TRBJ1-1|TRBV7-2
TGTGCCAGCAGCCCAGGGGACAGGCGGCCTAGGAACACTGAAGCTTTCTTT
CASSPGDRRPRNTEAFF
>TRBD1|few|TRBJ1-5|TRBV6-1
TGTGCCAGCGAGAAAGGACAGGGATACAATCAGCCCCAGCATTTT
CASEKGQGYNQPQHF
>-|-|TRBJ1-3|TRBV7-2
TGTGCCAGCAGCCCCCCCTCGAACACCATATATTTT
CASSPPSNTIYF
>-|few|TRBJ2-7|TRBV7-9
TGTGCCAGCAGCACTGATATCAACGAGCAGTACTTC
CASSTDINEQYF
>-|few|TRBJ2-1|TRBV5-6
TGTGCCAGCAGCTTGTTATACAATGAGCAGTTCTTC
CASSLLYNEQFF
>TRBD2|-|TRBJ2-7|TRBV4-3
TGCGCCAGCAGCCAAAGTTCCGGGAGGACCTACGAGCAGTACTTC
CASSQSSGRTYEQYF
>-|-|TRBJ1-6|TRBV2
TGTGCCGGATACGGACTGCCCAAAACACCCCTCCACTTT
CAGYGLPKTPLHF
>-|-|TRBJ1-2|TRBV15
TGTGCCACCAGCAGAGATTTTGGCGGGAGTGGCTACACCTTC
CATSRDFGGSGYTF
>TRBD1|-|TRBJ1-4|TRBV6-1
TGTGCCAGCAGTGCGGGACAGGGACTTGAAAAACTGTTTTTT
CASSAGQGLEKLFF
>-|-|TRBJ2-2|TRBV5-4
TGTGCCAGCAGCTTGGGGGGGGAAACCGGGGAGCTGTTTTTT
CASSLGGETGELFF
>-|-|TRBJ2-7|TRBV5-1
TGCGCCAGCAGCCTCGACATCACCTACGAGCAGTACTTC
CASSLDITYEQYF
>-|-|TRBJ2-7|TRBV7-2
TGTGCCAGCTCAGGGGGAGGCTACGAGCAGTACTTC
CASSGGGYEQYF
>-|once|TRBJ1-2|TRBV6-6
TGTGCCAGCAGTCCAGGCACACAGGTGGCCTTC
CASSPGTQVAF
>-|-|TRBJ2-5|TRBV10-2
TGCGCCAGCAGAAAGGGGGACAACCCTTGGGAGACCCAGTACTTC
CASRKGDNPWETQYF
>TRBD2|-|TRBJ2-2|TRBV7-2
TGTGCCAGCAGCCCAAGGACTAGCGGGAGGGCCGCCGGGGAGCTGTTTTTT
CASSPRTSGRAAGELFF
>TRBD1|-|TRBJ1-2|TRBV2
TGTGCCAGCAGACTTACAGGGGATGGCTACACCTTC
CASRLTGDGYTF
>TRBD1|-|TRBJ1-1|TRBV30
TGTGCCTGGAGTCTTGGGACAGGGGACGCTTTCTTT
CAWSLGTGDAFF
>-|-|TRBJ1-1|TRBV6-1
TGTGCCAGCAGTAGACAGAGGAACACTGAAGCTTTCTTT
CASSRQRNTEAFF
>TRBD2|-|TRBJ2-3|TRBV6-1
TGTGCCAGCAGATCGGGACTAGCTGAGACAGATACGCAGTATTTT
CASRSGLAETDTQYF
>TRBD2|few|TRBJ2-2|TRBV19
TGTGCCAGTAGTATTTCTAGCGGGAGCGGGGAGCTGTTTTTT
CASSISSGSGELFF
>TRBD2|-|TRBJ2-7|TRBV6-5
TGTGCCAGCGGACTAGGACATGAGAGGTACGAGCAGTACTTC
CASGLGHERYEQYF
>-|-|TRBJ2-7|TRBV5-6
TGTGCCAGCAGCACACAGAGCTACGAGCAGTACTTC
CASSTQSYEQYF
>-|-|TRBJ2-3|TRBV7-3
TGTGCCAGCAGCTCAGGCGGGGATACGCAGTATTTT
CASSSGGDTQYF
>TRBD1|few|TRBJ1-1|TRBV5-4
TGTGCCAGCAGCCCCCTACAGGGGGCGGGCACTGAAGCTTTCTTT
CASSPLQGAGTEAFF
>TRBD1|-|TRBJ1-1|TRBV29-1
TGCAGCGTGGGTACAGGGGATGTGGGAGCTTTCTTT
CSVGTGDVGAFF
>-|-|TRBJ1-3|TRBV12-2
TGTGCAAGTCGCTTGACACTGTACTCTGGAAACACCATATATTTT
CASRLTLYSGNTIYF
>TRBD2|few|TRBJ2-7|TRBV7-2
TGTGCCAGCAGCCTACCGGGACTAGCGGGAGGATACGAGCAGTACTTC
CASSLPGLAGGYEQYF
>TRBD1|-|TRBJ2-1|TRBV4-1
TGCGCCAGCAGCCAAGACTTGGACAGGTACAATGAGCAGTTCTTC
CASSQDLDRYNEQFF
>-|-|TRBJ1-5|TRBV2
TGTGCCAGCAGTGGAGGTTCCGAGCCCCAGCATTTT
CASSGGSEPQHF
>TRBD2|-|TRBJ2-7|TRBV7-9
TGTGCCAGCAGCTTAGGCCGAGGGGCTAGCGGGGACTACGAGCAGTACTTC
CASSLGRGASGDYEQYF
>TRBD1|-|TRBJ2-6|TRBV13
TGTGCCAGCAGCTCGGACAGGGGGCTAAGTTCTGGGGCCAACGTCCTGACTTTC
CASSSDRGLSSGANVLTF
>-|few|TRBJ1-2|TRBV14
TGTGCCAGCAGCCAGGGGAGCGGCTATGGCTACACCTTC
CASSQGSGYGYTF
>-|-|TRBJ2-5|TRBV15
TGTGCCACCGATGACGGACGTGAGGGGACTGGTGAGCAGTACTTC
CATDDGREGTGEQYF
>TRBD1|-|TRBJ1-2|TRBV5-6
TGTGCCAGCAGCTCGACTCAGGGGGCGTATGGCTACACCTTC
CASSSTQGAYGYTF
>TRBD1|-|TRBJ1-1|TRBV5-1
TGCGCCAGCACCGACACCGGGACACAGGGGACTGAAGCTTTCTTT
CASTDTGTQGTEAFF
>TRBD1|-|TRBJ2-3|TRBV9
TGTGCCAGCAGCGTGACAGGGGGCGAAGATACGCAGTATTTT
CASSVTGGEDTQYF
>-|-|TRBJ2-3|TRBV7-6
TGTGCCAGCAGCTTAGCGTCAGGGAATACGCAGTATTTT
CASSLASGNTQYF
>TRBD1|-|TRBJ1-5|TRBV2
TGTGCCAGCAGTCCCCGACAGGGGGATCAGCCCCAGCATTTT
CASSPRQGDQPQHF
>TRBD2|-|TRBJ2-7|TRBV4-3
TGCGCCAGCAGCCAAGCTAGAGGGCTAGCGGGATTCTACGAGCAGTACTTC
CASSQARGLAGFYEQYF
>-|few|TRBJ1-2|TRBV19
TGTGCCAGTAGTATTTGGCCGAACTATGGCTACACCTTC
CASSIWPNYGYTF
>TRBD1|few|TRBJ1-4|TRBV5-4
TGTGCCAGCAGCTCCAGACAGGGTGGTAATGAAAAACTGTTTTTT
CASSSRQGGNEKLFF
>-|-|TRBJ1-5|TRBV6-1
TGTGCCAGCAGTTTATCCAATCAGCCCCAGCATTTT
CASSLSNQPQHF
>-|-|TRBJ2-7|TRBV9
TGTGCCAGCAGCTGGAGGGGAACGAGCTCCTACGAGCAGTACTTC
CASSWRGTSSYEQYF
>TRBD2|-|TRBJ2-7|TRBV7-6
TGTGCCAGCAGCCTTAGCGGGGGTTCCTACGAGCAGTACTTC
CASSLSGGSYEQYF
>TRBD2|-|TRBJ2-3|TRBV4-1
TGCGCCAGCAGCCAGGTACCGGGACTAGCGGGGGGGAAAAAGAGCACAGATACGCAGTATTTT
CASSQVPGLAGGKKSTDTQYF
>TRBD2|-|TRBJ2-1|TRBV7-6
TGTGCCAGCAGCTCCGTGAGCGGGGGACTGAACAATGAGCAGTTCTTC
CASSSVSGGLNNEQFF
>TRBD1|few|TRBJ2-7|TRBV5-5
TGTGCCAGCAGCTTGGTTAGGGACAGTAGCTCCTACGAGCAGTACTTC
CASSLVRDSSSYEQYF
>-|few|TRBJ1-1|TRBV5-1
TGCGCCAGCAGCGCCCAGACAGGGAACACTGAAGCTTTCTTT
CASSAQTGNTEAFF
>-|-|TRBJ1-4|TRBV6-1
TGTGCCAGCAGTGCTCGAGGAGGGGCAACTAATGAAAAACTGTTTTTT
CASSARGGATNEKLFF